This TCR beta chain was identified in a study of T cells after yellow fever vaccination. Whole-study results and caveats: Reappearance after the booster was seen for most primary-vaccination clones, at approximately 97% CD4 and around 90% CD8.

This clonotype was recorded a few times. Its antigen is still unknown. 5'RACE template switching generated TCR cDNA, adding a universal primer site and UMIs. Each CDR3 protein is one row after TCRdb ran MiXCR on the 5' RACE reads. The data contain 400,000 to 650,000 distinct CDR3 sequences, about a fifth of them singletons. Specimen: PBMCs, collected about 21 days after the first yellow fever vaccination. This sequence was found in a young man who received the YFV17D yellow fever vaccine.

Here the CDR3 reads CASSLGAGQLYEQYF. In DNA form, the CDR3 reads TGTGCCAGCAGTTTAGGGGCTGGACAGCTATACGAGCAGTACTTC. The chain is built from TRBV12-3 or TRBV12-4 and TRBJ2-7, with TRBD1 as a possible D gene (6 bases). The V end lost 1 base, the J end lost 4 bases, and 14 bases lay between the germline ends. The CDR3 loop spans 15 amino acids.